This paragraph reports one T cell receptor (beta chain). This sample stems from a study of cytomegalovirus exposure and HLA in healthy donors. Study context: Unique TCR beta sequences numbering fewer than 130 million came from 150 million to 200 million T cells in an earlier analysis.

The primer mix had 60 Vbeta and 13 Jbeta primers. The protocol was immunoSEQ multiplex PCR, while the TCRdb copy is restricted to in-frame clones and leaves out a portion. The sample records under 200,000 clones, approximately 80% being singletons. This CDR3 comprises 15 residues. Per the germline V gene, CDR1 is MDHEN and CDR2 is SYDVKM. Trimming pared 3 bases from V and 2 bases from J, leaving 14 bases between. The chain links TRBV28 to TRBJ2-7, with a weak D call TRBD1 (6 bases). The sequenced material came from PBMCs. The origin of this receptor is a woman younger than 35 in good health and CMV-seronegative. The CDR3 nucleotides are TGTGCCAGCAGTTTCTTAACAGGGTCGGCCTACGAGCAGTACTTC. This encodes CASSFLTGSAYEQYF. The full variable domain, rest sourced from reference TRBV28 and TRBJ2-7, is DVKVTQSSRYLVKRTGEKVFLECVQDMDHENMFWYRQDPGLGLRLIYFSYDVKMKEKGDIPEGYSVSREKKERFSLILESASTNQTSMYLCASSFLTGSAYEQYFGPGTRLTVT.